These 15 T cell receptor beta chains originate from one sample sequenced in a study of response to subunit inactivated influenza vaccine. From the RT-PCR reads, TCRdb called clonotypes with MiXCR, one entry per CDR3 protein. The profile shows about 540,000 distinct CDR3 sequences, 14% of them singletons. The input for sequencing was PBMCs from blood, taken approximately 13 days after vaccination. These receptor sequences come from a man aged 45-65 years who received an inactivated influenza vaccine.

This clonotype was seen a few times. Written as DNA, the CDR3 is TGTGCCAGCAGTTTCGCGGGACTAGCGGGAGAGACCCAGTACTTC. This encodes CASSFAGLAGETQYF. V gene TRBV27 combines with J gene TRBJ2-5; 12 bases match TRBD2. CDR1 and CDR2 from the germline V gene are MNHEY and SMNVEV (reference sequence). V shed 3 bases, J shed 4 bases, and the junction held 3 bases outside the gene matches. The CDR3 contains 15 residues.

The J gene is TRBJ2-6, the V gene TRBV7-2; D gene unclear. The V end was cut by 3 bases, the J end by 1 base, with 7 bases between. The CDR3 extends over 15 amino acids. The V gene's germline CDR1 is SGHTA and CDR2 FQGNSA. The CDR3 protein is CASSFSTSGANVLTF. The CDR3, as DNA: TGTGCCAGCAGCTTCAGTACGTCTGGGGCCAACGTCCTGACTTTC.

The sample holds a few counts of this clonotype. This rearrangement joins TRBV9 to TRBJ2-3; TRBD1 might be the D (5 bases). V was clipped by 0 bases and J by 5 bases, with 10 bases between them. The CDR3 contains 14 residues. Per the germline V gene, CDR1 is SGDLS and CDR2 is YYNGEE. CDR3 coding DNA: TGTGCCAGCAGCGTAGTACCAGGGATAGATACGCAGTATTTT. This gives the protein CASSVVPGIDTQYF.

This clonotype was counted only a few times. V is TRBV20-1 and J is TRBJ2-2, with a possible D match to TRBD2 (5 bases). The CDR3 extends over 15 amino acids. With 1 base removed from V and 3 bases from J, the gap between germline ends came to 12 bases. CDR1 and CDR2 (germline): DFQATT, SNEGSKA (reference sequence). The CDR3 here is CSARAYLDYTGELFF. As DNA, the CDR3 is TGCAGTGCTAGAGCGTACTTGGACTACACCGGGGAGCTGTTTTTT.

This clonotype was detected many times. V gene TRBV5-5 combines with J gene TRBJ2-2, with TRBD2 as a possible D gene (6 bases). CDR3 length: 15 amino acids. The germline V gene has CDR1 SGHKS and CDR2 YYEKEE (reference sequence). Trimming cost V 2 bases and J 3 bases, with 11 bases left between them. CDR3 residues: CASSFLGGDTGELFF. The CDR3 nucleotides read TGTGCCAGCAGCTTTCTGGGAGGAGACACCGGGGAGCTGTTTTTT.

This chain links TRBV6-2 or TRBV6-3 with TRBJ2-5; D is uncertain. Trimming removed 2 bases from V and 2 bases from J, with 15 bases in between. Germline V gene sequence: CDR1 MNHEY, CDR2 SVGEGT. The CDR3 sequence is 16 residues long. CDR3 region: CASSYNPANTQETQYF. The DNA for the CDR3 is TGTGCCAGCAGTTACAATCCAGCGAACACACAAGAGACCCAGTACTTC.

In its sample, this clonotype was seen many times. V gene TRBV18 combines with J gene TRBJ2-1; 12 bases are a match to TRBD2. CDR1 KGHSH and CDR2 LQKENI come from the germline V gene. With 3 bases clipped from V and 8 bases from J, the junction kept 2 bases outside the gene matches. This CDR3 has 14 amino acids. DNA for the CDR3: TGTGCCAGCTCACCGACTAGCGGGAGTCATGAGCAGTTCTTC. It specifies CASSPTSGSHEQFF.

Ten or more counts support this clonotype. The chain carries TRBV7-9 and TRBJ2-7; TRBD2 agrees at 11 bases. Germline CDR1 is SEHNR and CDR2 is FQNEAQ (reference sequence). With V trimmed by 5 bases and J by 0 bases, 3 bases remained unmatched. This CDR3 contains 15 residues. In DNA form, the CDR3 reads TGTGCCAGCAGCCCTAGCGGGGGGATCTCCTACGAGCAGTACTTC. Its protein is CASSPSGGISYEQYF.

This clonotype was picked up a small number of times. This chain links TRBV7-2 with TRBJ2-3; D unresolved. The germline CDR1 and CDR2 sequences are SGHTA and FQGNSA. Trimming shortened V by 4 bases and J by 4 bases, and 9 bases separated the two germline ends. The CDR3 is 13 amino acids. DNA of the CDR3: TGTGCCAGCAGCTCGACCGGTCCAGATACGCAGTATTTT. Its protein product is CASSSTGPDTQYF.

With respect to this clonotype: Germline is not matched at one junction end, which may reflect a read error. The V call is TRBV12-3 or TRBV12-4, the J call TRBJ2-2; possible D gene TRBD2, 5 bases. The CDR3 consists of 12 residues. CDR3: CASRRSTGELLF. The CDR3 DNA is TGTGCCAGCAGACGATCCACCGGGGAGCTGCTTTTT.

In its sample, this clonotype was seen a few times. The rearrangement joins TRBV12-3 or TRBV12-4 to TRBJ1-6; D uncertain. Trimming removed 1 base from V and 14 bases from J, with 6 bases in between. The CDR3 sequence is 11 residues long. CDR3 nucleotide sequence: TGTGCCAGCAGTTTAGGGTTATCCCTCCACTTT. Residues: CASSLGLSLHF.

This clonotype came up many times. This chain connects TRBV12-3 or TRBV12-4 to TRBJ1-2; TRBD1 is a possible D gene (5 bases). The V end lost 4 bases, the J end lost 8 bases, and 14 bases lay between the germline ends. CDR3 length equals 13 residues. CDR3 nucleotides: TGTGCCAGCAGTTACCGGAGGGGTTTAGGCTACACCTTC. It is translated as CASSYRRGLGYTF.

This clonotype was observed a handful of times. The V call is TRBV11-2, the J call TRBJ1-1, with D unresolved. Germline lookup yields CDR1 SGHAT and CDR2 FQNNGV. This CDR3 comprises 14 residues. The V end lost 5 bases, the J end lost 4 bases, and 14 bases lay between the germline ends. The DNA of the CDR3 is TGTGCCAGCAGCGCCTTGGGGTCGGGCACTGAAGCTTTCTTT. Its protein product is CASSALGSGTEAFF. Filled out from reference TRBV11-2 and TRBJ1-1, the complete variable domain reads EAGVAQSPRYKIIEKRQSVAFWCNPISGHATLYWYQQILGQGPKLLIQFQNNGVVDDSQLPKDRFSAERLKGVDSTLKIQPAKLEDSAVYLCASSALGSGTEAFFGQGTRLTVV.

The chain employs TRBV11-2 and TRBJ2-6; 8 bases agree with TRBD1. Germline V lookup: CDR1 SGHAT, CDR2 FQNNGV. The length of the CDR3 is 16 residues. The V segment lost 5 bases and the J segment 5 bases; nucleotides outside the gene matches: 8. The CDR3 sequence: CASSPLQGGRANVLTF. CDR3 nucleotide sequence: TGTGCCAGCAGCCCCCTACAGGGGGGCAGGGCCAACGTCCTGACTTTC.

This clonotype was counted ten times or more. The CDR3 protein is CAWSVIGLRRMGTEAFF. The CDR3 region has the DNA TGTGCCTGGAGTGTAATAGGGCTCCGTAGGATGGGCACTGAAGCTTTCTTT. This sequence joins TRBV30 and TRBJ1-1, with D uncertain. Germline loops: CDR1 GTSNPN, CDR2 SVGIG (reference sequence). This CDR3 comprises 17 residues. V lost 0 bases to trimming and J lost 4 bases, with 21 bases between them.